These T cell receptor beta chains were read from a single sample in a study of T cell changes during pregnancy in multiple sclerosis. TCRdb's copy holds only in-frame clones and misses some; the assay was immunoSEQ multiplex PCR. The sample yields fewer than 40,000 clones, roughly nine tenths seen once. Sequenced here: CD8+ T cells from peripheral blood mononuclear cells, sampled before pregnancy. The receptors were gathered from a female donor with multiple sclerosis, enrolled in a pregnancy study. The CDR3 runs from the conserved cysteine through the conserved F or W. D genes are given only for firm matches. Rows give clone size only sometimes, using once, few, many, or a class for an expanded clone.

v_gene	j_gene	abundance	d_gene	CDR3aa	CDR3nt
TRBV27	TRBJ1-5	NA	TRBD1	CASGPGTGGSNQPQHF	TGTGCCAGCGGCCCCGGGACAGGGGGTAGCAATCAGCCCCAGCATTTT
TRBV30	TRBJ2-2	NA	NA	CAWMAFTGSRELFF	TGTGCCTGGATGGCCTTCACAGGATCCCGGGAGCTGTTTTTT
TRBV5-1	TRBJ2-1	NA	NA	CASSFRGSGPYNEQFF	TGCGCCAGCAGCTTTCGGGGTTCGGGCCCCTACAATGAGCAGTTCTTC
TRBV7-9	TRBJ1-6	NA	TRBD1	CASSPFGQDNSPLHF	TGTGCCAGCAGCCCATTCGGACAGGATAATTCACCCCTCCACTTT
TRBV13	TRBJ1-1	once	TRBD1	CASSSTGGTEAFF	TGTGCCAGCAGCTCCACAGGGGGCACTGAAGCTTTCTTT
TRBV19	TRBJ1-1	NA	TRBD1	CASSISDRGGTEAFF	TGTGCCAGTAGTATTTCGGACAGGGGCGGCACTGAAGCTTTCTTT
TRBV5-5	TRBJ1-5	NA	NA	CASSPWDKNQPQHF	TGTGCCAGCAGCCCCTGGGACAAAAATCAGCCCCAGCATTTT
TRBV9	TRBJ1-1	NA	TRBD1	CASSDSGTGITEAFF	TGTGCCAGCAGCGATTCCGGGACAGGGATTACTGAAGCTTTCTTT
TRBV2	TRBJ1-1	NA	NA	CASSDYPPNTEAFF	TGTGCCAGCAGTGACTATCCACCGAACACTGAAGCTTTCTTT
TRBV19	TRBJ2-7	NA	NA	CASSPGLDSYEQYF	TGTGCCAGTAGTCCCGGACTGGACTCCTACGAGCAGTACTTC
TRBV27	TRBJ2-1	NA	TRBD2	CASSYRTSGDNEQFF	TGTGCCAGCAGTTACAGGACTAGCGGGGACAATGAGCAGTTCTTC
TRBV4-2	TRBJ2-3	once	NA	CASSQAIRDFGTDTQYF	TGTGCCAGCAGCCAGGCGATCCGGGACTTCGGAACAGATACGCAGTATTTT
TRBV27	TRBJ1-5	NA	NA	CASSLYSTNQPQHF	TGTGCCAGCAGTTTATACAGCACCAATCAGCCCCAGCATTTT
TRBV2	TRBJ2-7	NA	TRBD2	CASGLAGGSYEQYF	TGTGCCAGCGGCTTAGCGGGGGGCTCCTACGAGCAGTACTTC
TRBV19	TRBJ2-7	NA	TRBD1	CASSPGQRSYEQYF	TGTGCCAGTAGTCCGGGACAGCGCTCCTACGAGCAGTACTTC
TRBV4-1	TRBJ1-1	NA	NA	CASSHPDRLNTEAFF	TGCGCCAGCAGCCACCCAGACAGGTTGAACACTGAAGCTTTCTTT
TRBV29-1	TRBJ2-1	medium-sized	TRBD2	CSVVGGRQFYVFF	TGCAGCGTTGTGGGAGGGCGACAATTCTACGTGTTCTTC
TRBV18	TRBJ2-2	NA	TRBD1	CASSPRQGDRTGELFF	TGTGCCAGCTCACCAAGACAGGGGGACCGCACCGGGGAGCTGTTTTTT
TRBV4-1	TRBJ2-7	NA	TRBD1	CASSQSPGQGAYEQYF	TGCGCCAGCAGCCAATCACCGGGACAGGGGGCCTACGAGCAGTACTTC
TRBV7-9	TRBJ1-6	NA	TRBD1	CASSPEQGLYNSPLHF	TGTGCCAGCAGCCCCGAACAGGGGCTGTATAATTCACCCCTCCACTTT
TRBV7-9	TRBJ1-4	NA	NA	CASSLTGEKLFF	TGTGCCAGCAGCTTAACTGGTGAAAAACTGTTTTTT
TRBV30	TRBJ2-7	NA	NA	CAWNRETYEQYF	TGTGCCTGGAACAGGGAAACCTACGAGCAGTACTTC
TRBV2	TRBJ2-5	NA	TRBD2	CASRGSGSLETQYF	TGTGCCAGCAGGGGAAGCGGGAGTCTAGAGACCCAGTACTTC
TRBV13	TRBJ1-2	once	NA	CASSFYRVYDGYTF	TGTGCCAGCAGCTTCTACAGGGTATACGATGGCTACACCTTC
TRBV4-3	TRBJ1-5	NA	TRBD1	CASSQGWDRGQPQHF	TGCGCCAGCAGCCAAGGATGGGACAGGGGGCAGCCCCAGCATTTT
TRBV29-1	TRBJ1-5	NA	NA	CSVVTGNQRGQHF	TGCAGCGTTGTTACAGGGAACCAGCGGGGTCAGCATTTT
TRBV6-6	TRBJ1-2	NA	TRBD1	CASSPLTGGSYGYTF	TGTGCCAGCAGTCCCCTAACAGGGGGCTCCTATGGCTACACCTTC
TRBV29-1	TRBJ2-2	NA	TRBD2	CSVEDRRERYTGELFF	TGCAGCGTTGAAGATCGGCGGGAGAGGTACACCGGGGAGCTGTTTTTT
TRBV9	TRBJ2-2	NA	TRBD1	CASSPTGTGDTGELFF	TGTGCCAGCAGCCCAACCGGGACAGGCGATACCGGGGAGCTGTTTTTT
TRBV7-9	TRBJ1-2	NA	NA	CASSSGDGYTF	TGTGCCAGCAGTTCCGGGGATGGCTACACCTTC
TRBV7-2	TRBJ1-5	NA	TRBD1	CASSRQGFNQPQHF	TGTGCCAGCAGCCGACAGGGGTTCAATCAGCCCCAGCATTTT
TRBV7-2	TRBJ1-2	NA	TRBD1	CASSLSAGGSGYTF	TGTGCCAGCAGCTTATCGGCAGGGGGCAGCGGCTACACCTTC
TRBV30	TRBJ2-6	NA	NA	CAWSTPNPRQEDFSSGANVLTF	TGTGCCTGGAGTACACCAAACCCCCGACAGGAGGATTTTAGCTCTGGGGCCAACGTCCTGACTTTC
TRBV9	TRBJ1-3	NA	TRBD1	CASSVSGGGNTIYF	TGTGCCAGCAGCGTATCAGGGGGTGGAAACACCATATATTTT
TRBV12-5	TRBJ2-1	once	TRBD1	CASGQPGQGGNRANEQFF	TGTGCTAGTGGTCAGCCGGGACAGGGAGGGAACAGGGCCAATGAGCAGTTCTTC
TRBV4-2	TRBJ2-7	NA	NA	CASSQERGIQSYEQYF	TGTGCCAGCAGCCAAGAACGAGGGATCCAATCCTACGAGCAGTACTTC
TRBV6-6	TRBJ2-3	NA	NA	CASSGAGDPTDTQYF	TGTGCCAGCAGTGGGGCTGGAGATCCAACAGATACGCAGTATTTT
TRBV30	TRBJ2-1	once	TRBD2	CAWSVTSGKNEQFF	TGTGCCTGGAGTGTAACTAGCGGGAAGAATGAGCAGTTCTTC
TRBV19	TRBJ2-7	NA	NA	CASSITRRDMISYEQYF	TGTGCCAGTAGTATAACGCGAAGGGACATGATCTCCTACGAGCAGTACTTC
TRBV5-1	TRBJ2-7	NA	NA	CASSPSRGTHEQYF	TGCGCCAGCAGCCCCAGTCGGGGAACCCACGAGCAGTACTTC
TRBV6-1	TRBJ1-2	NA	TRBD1	CASSEAGDSLLYGYTF	TGTGCCAGCAGTGAAGCGGGGGACAGCCTACTGTATGGCTACACCTTC
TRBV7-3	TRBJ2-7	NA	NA	CASSFFASSAYEQYF	TGTGCCAGCAGCTTTTTCGCTAGTTCGGCGTACGAGCAGTACTTC
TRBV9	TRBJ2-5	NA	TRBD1	CASSSDRGGATQYF	TGTGCCAGCAGCTCCGACAGGGGGGGAGCGACCCAGTACTTC
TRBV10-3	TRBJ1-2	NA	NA	CAISESFSRPDYGYTF	TGTGCCATCAGTGAGTCATTCTCGAGACCGGACTATGGCTATACCTTC
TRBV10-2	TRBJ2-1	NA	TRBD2	CASSESAGGPNNEQFF	TGCGCCAGCAGTGAGTCTGCGGGAGGGCCGAACAATGAGCAGTTCTTC
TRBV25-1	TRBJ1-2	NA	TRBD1	CASRERDRAYGYTF	TGTGCCAGCAGGGAACGGGACAGGGCATATGGCTACACCTTC